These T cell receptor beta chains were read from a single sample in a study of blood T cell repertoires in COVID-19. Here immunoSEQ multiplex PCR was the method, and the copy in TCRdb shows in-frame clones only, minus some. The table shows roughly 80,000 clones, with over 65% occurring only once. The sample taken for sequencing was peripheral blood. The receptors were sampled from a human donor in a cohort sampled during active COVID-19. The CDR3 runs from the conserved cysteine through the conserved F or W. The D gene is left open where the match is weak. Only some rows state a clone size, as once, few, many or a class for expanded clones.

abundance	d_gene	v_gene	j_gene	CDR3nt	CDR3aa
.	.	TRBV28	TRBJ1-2	TGTGCCAGCAGACCACAGGGTAACTATGGCTACACCTTC	CASRPQGNYGYTF
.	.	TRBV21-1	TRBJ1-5	TGTGCCAGCAGCAACACGGATGGCCCAGGGGCTCCTCAGCCCCAGCATTTT	CASSNTDGPGAPQPQHF
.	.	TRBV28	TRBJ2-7	TGTGCCAGCAGTTTGCGCCCTCTAGGGGATGGCGACGAGCAGTACTTC	CASSLRPLGDGDEQYF
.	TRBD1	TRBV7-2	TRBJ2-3	TGTGCCAGCAACCCGACAGGGGCCCTTTCTACGCAGTATTTT	CASNPTGALSTQYF
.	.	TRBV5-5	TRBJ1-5	TGTGCCAGCAGCTTGGGAGCGGGCAGCAATCAGCCCCAGCATTTT	CASSLGAGSNQPQHF
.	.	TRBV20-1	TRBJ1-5	TGCAGTGCTAGTATCCTAACAGGGAACAATCAGCCCCAGCATTTT	CSASILTGNNQPQHF
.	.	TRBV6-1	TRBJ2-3	TGTGCCAGCAGTGAAGGTCAGGGATTCACAGATACGCAGTATTTT	CASSEGQGFTDTQYF
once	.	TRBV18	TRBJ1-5	TGTGCCAGCTCACCAGAGACAGTAAATCAGCCCCAGCATTTT	CASSPETVNQPQHF
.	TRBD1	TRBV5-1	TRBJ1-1	TGCGCCAGCAGCTTGGAGGGACAGGGAAGCGGGTTCGCTGAAGCTTTCTTT	CASSLEGQGSGFAEAFF
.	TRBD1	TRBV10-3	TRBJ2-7	TGTGCCGTCGGGACAGGGCTCTACGAGCAGTACTTC	CAVGTGLYEQYF
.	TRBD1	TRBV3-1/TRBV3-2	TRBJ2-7	TGTGCCAGCAGCCTAACCGGGACAGGGGACTACGAGCAGTACTTC	CASSLTGTGDYEQYF
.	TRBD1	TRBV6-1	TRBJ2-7	TGTGCCAGCAGTGAAGCGCCGGGACAGGGCTACGAGCAGTACTTC	CASSEAPGQGYEQYF
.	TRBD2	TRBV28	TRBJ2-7	TGTGCCAGCAGTCCTAGCGGGAGGGCCGGACACGAGCAGTACTTC	CASSPSGRAGHEQYF
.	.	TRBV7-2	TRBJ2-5	TGTGCCAGCAGCTCAGCCGGGGAGACCCAGTACTTC	CASSSAGETQYF
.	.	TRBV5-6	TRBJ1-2	TGTGCCAGCAGCTTGGGTTCGGGGAGGGGAGACGGCTACACCTTC	CASSLGSGRGDGYTF
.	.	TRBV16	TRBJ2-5	TGTGCCAGCAGCCAATGGGATGGGGGCGAAGAGACCCAGTACTTC	CASSQWDGGEETQYF